This T cell receptor (beta chain) was profiled in a study of early T cells in non-severe SARS-CoV-2 infection. About the research overall: The authors sequenced bulk RNA from unsorted whole blood, leaving chains unpaired. General study findings and limits: Matches to VDJdb favored anti-spike CD8 responses and missed private and CD4 specificities.

The ends lost 10 bases at V and 4 bases at J; junction bases unmatched: 2. From germline, CDR1 is SGHAT and CDR2 FQNNGV. The length of the CDR3 is 12 residues. The protocol attached unique molecular identifiers to individual cDNA molecules. Using its own MiXCR run on the 5' RACE reads, TCRdb lists one record per CDR3 protein. Among about 68,000 distinct CDR3 sequences, roughly 10% were seen once, and the ten largest hold 6.4%. This clonotype has a handful of counts. Its target is unknown. This sequence was found in an adult who was a healthcare worker with PCR-confirmed SARS-CoV-2 infection or an uninfected control (not recorded which). Sequencing input: whole blood. This chain connects TRBV11-2 to TRBJ1-5; 9 bases line up with TRBD1. The DNA for the CDR3 is TGTGCCAAAGGACAGGGGAATCAGCCCCAGCATTTT. Translation: CAKGQGNQPQHF.